A single sample gave rise to the 20 T cell receptor beta chains below, sequenced in a study of blood T cell repertoires in COVID-19. Sequencing used immunoSEQ multiplex PCR; TCRdb keeps in-frame clones, though not all of them. The sample lists some 99,000 clones; about 90% were seen once. The sample taken for sequencing was peripheral blood. These receptors originate from a human donor with COVID-19, enrolled during active disease. The donor label of this sample is uncertain.

The rearrangement links TRBV7-2 to TRBJ2-1; maybe TRBD2 (6 bases). CDR1 SGHTA and CDR2 FQGNSA come from the germline V gene. The V end was cut by 2 bases, the J end by 9 bases, with 14 bases between. The CDR3 loop spans 14 amino acids. The CDR3 DNA is TGTGCCAGCAGCTTACCGGGACTCCCGGCTGAGCAGTTCTTC. It yields the protein CASSLPGLPAEQFF.

The chain combines TRBV2 with TRBJ1-6; perhaps TRBD1 as D (6 bases). Germline CDR1 and CDR2: SNHLY and FYNNEI. V lost 7 bases, J lost 2 bases, and 18 bases lay in between. CDR3 length: 17 residues. The CDR3 reads CASTQGSRRPYNSPLHF. The CDR3 DNA reads as TGTGCCAGCACCCAGGGGAGCCGCCGCCCCTATAATTCACCCCTCCACTTT.

The rearrangement links TRBV6-5 to TRBJ1-1; 9 bases are a match to TRBD1. This CDR3 comprises 14 residues. Trimming removed 2 bases from V and 8 bases from J; junction bases left unmatched: 6. CDR1 is MNHEY, CDR2 SVGAGI, per germline. CDR3 in amino acids: CASSYAQGAGEAFF. The CDR3 DNA sequence: TGTGCCAGCAGTTACGCACAGGGGGCTGGCGAAGCTTTCTTT.

This clone was picked up one time. CDR3 sequence: CASSPAGGPSYNEQFF. CDR3 DNA: TGTGCCAGCAGCCCCGCGGGGGGCCCTTCCTACAATGAGCAGTTCTTC. The chain has TRBV11-2 and TRBJ2-1; 8 bases are a match to TRBD2. V lost 5 bases and J lost 1; bases outside the gene matches: 7. Germline CDR1 SGHAT, CDR2 FQNNGV. CDR3 size: 16 residues.

The chain recombines TRBV7-2 with TRBJ1-2, with no clear D. The germline V gene encodes CDR1 SGHTA and CDR2 FQGNSA. The CDR3 totals 13 residues. V was pared by 4 bases and J by 0 bases, with 6 bases between. CDR3 sequence (DNA): TGTGCCAGCAGCTCTTTTCCTAACTATGGCTACACCTTC. Translation gives CASSSFPNYGYTF.

In nucleotides, the CDR3 is TGCGCCAGCAGCGTGGGACAGGGGACCACGAACACTGAAGCTTTCTTT. This sequence encodes CASSVGQGTTNTEAFF. The V gene is TRBV5-1, the J gene TRBJ1-1; 10 bases fit TRBD1. Germline CDR1 and CDR2: SGHRS and YFSETQ. This CDR3 contains 16 residues. The V segment lost 4 bases and the J segment 1 base; nucleotides outside the gene matches: 7.

The chain has TRBV6-5 and TRBJ2-7; D uncertain. V lost 2 bases to trimming and J lost 11 bases, with 10 bases between them. The CDR3 is 11 amino acids. Germline-derived CDR1 and CDR2 are MNHEY and SVGAGI. CDR3 loop: CASSYQAREYF. CDR3 DNA sequence: TGTGCCAGCAGTTACCAAGCTAGAGAGTACTTC.

This chain connects TRBV3-1 (or the pseudogene TRBV3-2) to TRBJ1-3; D may be TRBD1 (6 bases). Trimming left V 6 bases short and J 4 bases short, with 16 bases between. CDR3 size: 15 residues. Germline loops: CDR1 LGHDT, CDR2 YNNKEL (reference sequence). Written as DNA, the CDR3 is TGTGCCAGCAGTTCCCAGTGGGGGCGCGGAAACACCATATATTTT. This sequence encodes CASSSQWGRGNTIYF.

V is TRBV5-1 and J is TRBJ2-1; 7 bases fit TRBD1. The CDR3 covers 13 residues. V trimming: 4 bases; J trimming: 5 bases; junction bases outside the gene matches: 3. From germline, CDR1 is SGHRS and CDR2 YFSETQ. This CDR3 is CASSIQGNNEQFF. CDR3 bases: TGCGCCAGCAGCATACAGGGGAACAATGAGCAGTTCTTC.

The chain recombines TRBV6-5 with TRBJ1-6, with TRBD1 matching 11 bases. The CDR3 is 15 residues long. Trimming at V came to 2 bases and at J to 10 bases, leaving 4 bases not matched to a gene. In germline, CDR1 is MNHEY, CDR2 SVGAGI. CDR3 nucleotides: TGTGCCAGCAGTTACACCCGGACAGGGGGCTCACCCCTCCACTTT. Translation: CASSYTRTGGSPLHF.

This rearrangement joins TRBV11-2 to TRBJ1-2, with 7 bases matching TRBD1. Looked up from germline, CDR1 is SGHAT and CDR2 is FQNNGV. V was pared by 5 bases and J by 2 bases, with 8 bases of the junction left unmatched. The CDR3 sequence is 15 residues long. The CDR3 region has the DNA TGTGCCAGCAGCCGCCTAATGGGACAGAACTATGGCTACACCTTC. Translating it yields CASSRLMGQNYGYTF.

The chain recombines TRBV5-1 with TRBJ2-7; D perhaps matches TRBD1 (5 bases). The V end was cut by 1 base, the J end by 0 bases, with 11 bases between. CDR3 length: 15 amino acids. From germline, CDR1 is SGHRS and CDR2 YFSETQ. CDR3 DNA sequence: TGCGCCAGCAGCTTGCTGGCAGGGAACTCCTACGAGCAGTACTTC. Translating gives CASSLLAGNSYEQYF.

This rearrangement joins TRBV5-1 to TRBJ1-6; 8 bases are shared with TRBD1. Germline lookup yields CDR1 SGHRS and CDR2 YFSETQ. CDR3 size: 17 residues. Unmatched junction bases numbered 13, after V lost 1 base and J lost 10 bases. As DNA, the CDR3 is TGCGCCAGCAGCTTGAGAGTCGACAGGGGAGTCGGATCACCCCTCCACTTT. It translates to CASSLRVDRGVGSPLHF.

This clone has only a few counts. The rearrangement uses TRBV27 and TRBJ2-1; the match to TRBD2 covers 8 bases. CDR3 length equals 15 residues. J lost 3 bases, V lost 6 bases, and 7 bases had no gene match. Germline V gives CDR1 MNHEY, CDR2 SMNVEV (reference sequence). The CDR3 region has the DNA TGTGCCAGCAGCCTAGCGGGTCCCTTCTACAATGAGCAGTTCTTC. It codes for CASSLAGPFYNEQFF.

There are a few counts of this clone. The chain employs TRBV7-2 and TRBJ1-1; 10 nucleotides match TRBD1. CDR1 is SGHTA, CDR2 FQGNSA, per germline. V lost 5 bases, J lost 5 bases, and 2 bases stayed unmatched. There are 13 residues in the CDR3. The CDR3 sequence is CASSRQGATEAFF. The CDR3 bases are TGTGCCAGCAGCCGACAGGGGGCAACTGAAGCTTTCTTT.

A few counts support this clone. This chain links TRBV10-3 with TRBJ1-6; maybe TRBD1 (5 bases). The ends were cut back, 0 bases at V and 14 bases at J, with 8 bases in the middle. This CDR3 is built from 12 residues. The germline V gene encodes CDR1 ENHRY and CDR2 SYGVKD. CDR3 loop: CAISESGGALHF. The CDR3 nucleotides read TGTGCCATCAGTGAGTCGGGGGGTGCCCTCCACTTT.

This chain joins TRBV11-2 and TRBJ1-1, with a weak D call TRBD1 (6 bases). The germline V gene has CDR1 SGHAT and CDR2 FQNNGV. The CDR3 has 15 residues. V lost 2 bases to trimming and J lost 1 base, with 11 bases between them. This CDR3 is CASSLRGSGNTEAFF. The CDR3, as DNA: TGTGCCAGCAGCTTAAGGGGGTCGGGGAACACTGAAGCTTTCTTT.

The chain couples TRBV19 to TRBJ2-2; no clear D gene. Between the trimmed V and J ends, which lost 9 bases and 6 bases, there was a span of 8 bases. Per germline, CDR1 LNHDA and CDR2 SQIVND (reference sequence). The CDR3 is 11 residues long. The CDR3 sequence: CASHFAGELFF. CDR3 DNA sequence: TGTGCCAGCCACTTTGCCGGGGAGCTGTTTTTT.

The genes are TRBV24-1 and TRBJ1-2; tentatively, D is TRBD1 (6 bases). V lost 4 bases to trimming and J lost 6 bases, with 14 bases between them. Germline V gives CDR1 KGHDR, CDR2 SFDVKD. This CDR3 is built from 14 residues. The CDR3 bases are TGTGCCACCAGTGACCCCGGCAGGGGTGATGGCTACACCTTC. It encodes CATSDPGRGDGYTF.

The chain couples TRBV2 to TRBJ1-1, with 7 bases identical to TRBD1. The ends lost 6 bases at V and 1 base at J; junction bases unmatched: 5. The germline V gene has CDR1 SNHLY and CDR2 FYNNEI. CDR3 length: 14 amino acids. CDR3 nucleotide sequence: TGTGCCAGCAGGGGGGACAGCTGGAACACTGAAGCTTTCTTT. Its protein product is CASRGDSWNTEAFF.